Presented here are 16 T cell receptor beta chains from one specimen sequenced in a study of cytomegalovirus exposure and HLA in healthy donors. PCR amplification relied on 60 Vbeta primers (plus 13 Jbeta primers). TCRdb's table, derived via immunoSEQ multiplex PCR, lists solely in-frame clones and lacks some. Of more than 200,000 clones detected, roughly four fifths appear once; the ten largest clones hold 0.22%. The sequencing input was PBMCs. The receptors shown here come from a girl aged 2 to 10 in good health and CMV-seronegative.

The rearrangement links TRBV4-2 to TRBJ1-1, with D hard to call. Trimming removed 1 base from V and 1 base from J, with 10 bases in between. CDR1 and CDR2 from the germline V gene are LGHNA and YNFKEQ. The CDR3 totals 15 residues. Here the CDR3 DNA reads TGTGCCAGCAGCCAAGTTGATGAGGGGAACACTGAAGCTTTCTTT. Its protein is CASSQVDEGNTEAFF.

The V and J genes are TRBV27 and TRBJ2-1, with a tentative D call TRBD1 (5 bases). The V and J ends lost 2 bases and 4 bases respectively, with 12 bases between them. Germline CDR1 MNHEY, CDR2 SMNVEV (reference sequence). The CDR3 runs to 15 residues. The CDR3 protein is CASSLARVSYNEQFF. The CDR3 DNA is TGTGCCAGCAGTTTAGCCAGGGTGTCGTACAATGAGCAGTTCTTC.

The rearrangement links TRBV5-6 to TRBJ1-2; no reliable D call. The CDR3 is 16 residues long. Between the trimmed V and J ends, which lost 0 bases and 3 bases, there was a span of 15 bases. CDR1 and CDR2 from the germline V gene are SGHDT and YYEEEE. In DNA form, the CDR3 reads TGTGCCAGCAGCTTGGGACAAGCCGGTGGCGACTATGGCTACACCTTC. Its protein product is CASSLGQAGGDYGYTF.

This chain joins TRBV20-1 and TRBJ1-1; D not resolved. V was shortened by 6 bases and J by 4 bases, with 9 bases between the two germline ends. The CDR3 is 11 amino acids. In germline, CDR1 is DFQATT, CDR2 SNEGSKA (reference sequence). This chain's CDR3 is CSADAGTEAFF. CDR3 coding DNA: TGCAGTGCAGACGCAGGCACTGAAGCTTTCTTT.

V gene TRBV19 combines with J gene TRBJ1-4; TRBD1 matches at 10 bases. Germline trimming cut 4 bases from V and 10 bases from J; bases unmatched to any gene: 3. Germline assignment: CDR1 LNHDA and CDR2 SQIVND (reference sequence). This CDR3 has 13 amino acids. The CDR3 region is CASSTGQGGKLFF. As DNA, the CDR3 is TGTGCCAGTAGTACAGGACAGGGGGGAAAACTGTTTTTT.

This chain joins TRBV30 and TRBJ1-5, with TRBD1 as a possible D gene (6 bases). The CDR3 covers 16 residues. In germline, CDR1 is GTSNPN, CDR2 SVGIG (reference sequence). V was trimmed by 0 bases and J by 5 bases, leaving 17 bases between them. The CDR3 DNA is TGTGCCTGGAGTGTACGAATGACAGGCTATCATCAGCCCCAGCATTTT. It specifies CAWSVRMTGYHQPQHF.

This clone was picked up a small number of times. The chain combines TRBV18 with TRBJ2-7, with TRBD1 matching 7 bases. The CDR3 is made up of 15 amino acids. Germline V gives CDR1 KGHSH, CDR2 LQKENI. The J segment lost 6 bases and the V segment lost 4 bases, leaving 12 bases of the junction unmatched. CDR3: CASSLTGKGIGEQYF. CDR3 bases: TGTGCCAGCTCACTGACAGGGAAAGGAATCGGCGAGCAGTACTTC.

The CDR3 DNA sequence: TGTGCCAGCAGCCTACGCCCCAGCGGGAGGGCGTCGGGGGAGACCCAGTACTTC. Translated, it gives CASSLRPSGRASGETQYF. This sequence joins TRBV13 and TRBJ2-5; 10 nucleotides agree with TRBD2. The germline V gene encodes CDR1 PRHDT and CDR2 FYEKMQ (reference sequence). There are 18 residues in the CDR3. After removal of 5 bases from V and 5 bases from J, the junction contained 17 bases not matched to a gene.

The gene calls are TRBV6-1 and TRBJ1-4; tentative D call: TRBD1 (6 bases). CDR3 length: 12 amino acids. Trimming stripped 5 bases from V and 11 bases from J, with 12 bases between. CDR1 and CDR2 from the germline V gene are MNHNS and SASEGT. The CDR3 DNA follows: TGTGCCAGCAGTTCTTTGGACAGTAAACTGTTTTTT. Its protein product is CASSSLDSKLFF.

The chain employs TRBV9 and TRBJ2-1; tentative D call: TRBD2 (6 bases). Germline V CDR1 and CDR2: SGDLS, YYNGEE. Between the trimmed V and J ends, which lost 2 bases and 2 bases, there was a span of 11 bases. The CDR3 has 15 amino acids. CDR3 sequence reads: CASSVGSYAYNEQFF. The CDR3 DNA reads TGTGCCAGCAGCGTCGGGAGCTATGCCTACAATGAGCAGTTCTTC.

The V and J genes are TRBV27 and TRBJ1-2; D might be TRBD1 (5 bases). The CDR3 spans 14 residues. CDR1 and CDR2 (germline): MNHEY, SMNVEV (reference sequence). V lost 5 bases and J 6 bases, leaving 16 bases between the germline ends. CDR3 region: CASSPRGGANGYTF. In DNA form, the CDR3 reads TGTGCCAGCAGTCCCCGGGGAGGGGCCAATGGCTACACCTTC.

The V gene is TRBV9, the J gene TRBJ1-1, with 11 bases matching TRBD1. The CDR3 spans 17 residues. V was clipped by 4 bases and J by 5 bases; unmatched bases: 13. The V gene's germline CDR1 is SGDLS and CDR2 YYNGEE. CDR3: CASSSRTGGVSRTEAFF. As DNA, the CDR3 is TGTGCCAGCAGCTCTCGGACAGGGGGCGTTTCTCGGACTGAAGCTTTCTTT.

This clone came up once. The chain uses TRBV7-9 and TRBJ1-1; TRBD1 aligns across 7 bases. The CDR3 totals 13 residues. The germline CDR1 and CDR2 sequences are SEHNR and FQNEAQ (reference sequence). V lost 5 bases and J lost 3; bases outside the gene matches: 3. The CDR3 DNA reads TGTGCCAGCAGCAGGGGGCGGGACACTGAAGCTTTCTTT. The encoded protein is CASSRGRDTEAFF.

This rearrangement joins TRBV9 to TRBJ2-2; D call uncertain. Germline V CDR1 and CDR2: SGDLS, YYNGEE. CDR3 length: 15 amino acids. V lost 4 bases and J lost 3, with 13 bases in between. The CDR3 sequence is CASSSRALYTGELFF. CDR3 nucleotides: TGTGCCAGCAGCTCCCGCGCTCTATACACCGGGGAGCTGTTTTTT.

V and J are TRBV27 and TRBJ2-1, with 9 bases matching TRBD1. The CDR3 covers 15 residues. The V and J ends lost 3 bases and 8 bases, in that order; junction bases with no gene match: 8. CDR1 MNHEY and CDR2 SMNVEV come from the germline V gene (reference sequence). The CDR3: CASSFGTGRFDEQFF. CDR3 coding DNA: TGTGCCAGCAGTTTCGGGACAGGGAGGTTCGATGAGCAGTTCTTC.

V usage is TRBV6-1 and J usage is TRBJ1-5; D might be TRBD1 (6 bases). The germline CDR1 and CDR2 sequences are MNHNS and SASEGT. The CDR3 consists of 14 residues. V was cut by 2 bases and J by 9 bases, with 14 bases left in between. The CDR3 DNA reads TGTGCCAGCAGTGAAAGGGACGGGGGGGCGCCCCAGCATTTT. Its protein is CASSERDGGAPQHF.